This section outlines one T cell receptor beta chain sequence together with its context. Generated by immunoSEQ multiplex PCR, the TCRdb table keeps only in-frame clones and is missing some. The table has 40,000 to 55,000 clones, around three quarters seen once; the top ten hold about 3.9%. The data were obtained in a study of T cell responses to AZD1222 COVID-19 vaccine. The germline V gene encodes CDR1 GTSNPN and CDR2 SVGIG (reference sequence). V lost 0 bases and J 3 bases, leaving 6 bases between the germline ends. The CDR3 is made up of 12 amino acids. The chain is built from TRBV30 and TRBJ2-7, with no clear D. The sequence was collected from an adult in good health. Material: peripheral blood, obtained on day 0 of AZD1222 vaccination. This chain's CDR3 is CAWSVRGYEQYF. The CDR3 nucleotides read TGTGCCTGGAGTGTACGAGGCTACGAGCAGTACTTC.